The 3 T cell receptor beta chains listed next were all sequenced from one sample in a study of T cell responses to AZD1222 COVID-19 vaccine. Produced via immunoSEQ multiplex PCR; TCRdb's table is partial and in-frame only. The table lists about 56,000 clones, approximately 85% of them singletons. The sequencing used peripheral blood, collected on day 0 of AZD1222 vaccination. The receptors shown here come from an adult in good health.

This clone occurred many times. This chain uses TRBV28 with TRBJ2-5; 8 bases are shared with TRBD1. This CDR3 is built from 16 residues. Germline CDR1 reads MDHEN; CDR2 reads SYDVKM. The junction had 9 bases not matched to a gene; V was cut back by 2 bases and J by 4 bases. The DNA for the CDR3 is TGTGCCAGCAGTTTACCGCGTCGACAGGGGTTAGAGACCCAGTACTTC. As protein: CASSLPRRQGLETQYF. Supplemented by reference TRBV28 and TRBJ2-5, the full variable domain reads DVKVTQSSRYLVKRTGEKVFLECVQDMDHENMFWYRQDPGLGLRLIYFSYDVKMKEKGDIPEGYSVSREKKERFSLILESASTNQTSMYLCASSLPRRQGLETQYFGPGTRLLVL.

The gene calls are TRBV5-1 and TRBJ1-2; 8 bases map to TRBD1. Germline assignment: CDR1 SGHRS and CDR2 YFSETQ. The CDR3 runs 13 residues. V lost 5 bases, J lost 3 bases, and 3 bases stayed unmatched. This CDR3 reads CASRGTGDYGYTF. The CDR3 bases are TGCGCCAGCAGAGGGACAGGCGACTATGGCTACACCTTC.

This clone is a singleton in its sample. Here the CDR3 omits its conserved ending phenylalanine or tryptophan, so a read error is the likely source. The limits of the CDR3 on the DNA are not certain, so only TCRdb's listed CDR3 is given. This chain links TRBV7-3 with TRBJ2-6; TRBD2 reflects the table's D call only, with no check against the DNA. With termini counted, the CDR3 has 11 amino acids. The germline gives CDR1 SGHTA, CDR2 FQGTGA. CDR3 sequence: CASSLTPDPSV.